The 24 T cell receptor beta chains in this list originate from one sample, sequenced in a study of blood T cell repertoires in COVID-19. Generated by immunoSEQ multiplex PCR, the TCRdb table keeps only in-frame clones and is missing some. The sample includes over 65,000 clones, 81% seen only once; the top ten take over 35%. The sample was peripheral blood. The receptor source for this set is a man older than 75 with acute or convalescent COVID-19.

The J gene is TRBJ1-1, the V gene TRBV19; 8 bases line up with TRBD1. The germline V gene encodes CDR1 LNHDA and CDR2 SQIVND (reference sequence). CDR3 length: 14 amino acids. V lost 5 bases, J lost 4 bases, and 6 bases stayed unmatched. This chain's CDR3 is CASSAGQGGTEAFF. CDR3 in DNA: TGTGCCAGTAGTGCCGGACAGGGAGGCACTGAAGCTTTCTTT.

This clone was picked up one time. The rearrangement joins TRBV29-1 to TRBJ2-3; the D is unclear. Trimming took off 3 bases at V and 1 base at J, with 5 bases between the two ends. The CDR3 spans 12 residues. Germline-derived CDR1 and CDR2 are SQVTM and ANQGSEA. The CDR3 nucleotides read TGCAGCGTTGACCGGGGCACAGATACGCAGTATTTT. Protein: CSVDRGTDTQYF.

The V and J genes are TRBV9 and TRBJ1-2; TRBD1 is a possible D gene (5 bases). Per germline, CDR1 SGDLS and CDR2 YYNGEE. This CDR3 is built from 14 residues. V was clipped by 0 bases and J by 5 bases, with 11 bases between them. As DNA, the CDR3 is TGTGCCAGCAGCGTAGGCCGGGGGTCGTATGGCTACACCTTC. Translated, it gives CASSVGRGSYGYTF.

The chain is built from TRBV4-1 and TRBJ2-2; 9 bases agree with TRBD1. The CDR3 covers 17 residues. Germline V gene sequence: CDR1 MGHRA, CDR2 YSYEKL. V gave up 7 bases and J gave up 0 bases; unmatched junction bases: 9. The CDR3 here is CASNNPTGGANTGELFF. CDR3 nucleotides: TGCGCCAGCAACAACCCTACAGGGGGCGCGAACACCGGGGAGCTGTTTTTT.

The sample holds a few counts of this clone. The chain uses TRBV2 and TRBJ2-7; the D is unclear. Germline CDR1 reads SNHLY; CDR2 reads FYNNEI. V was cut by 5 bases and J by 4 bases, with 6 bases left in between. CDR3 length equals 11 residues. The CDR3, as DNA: TGTGCCAGCAGTCTACCGTACGAGCAGTACTTC. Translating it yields CASSLPYEQYF.

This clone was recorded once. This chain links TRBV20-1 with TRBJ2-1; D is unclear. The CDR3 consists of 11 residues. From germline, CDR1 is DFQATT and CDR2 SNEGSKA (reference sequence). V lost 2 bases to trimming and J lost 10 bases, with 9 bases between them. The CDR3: CSARSAWEQFF. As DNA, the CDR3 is TGCAGTGCTAGATCCGCGTGGGAGCAGTTCTTC.

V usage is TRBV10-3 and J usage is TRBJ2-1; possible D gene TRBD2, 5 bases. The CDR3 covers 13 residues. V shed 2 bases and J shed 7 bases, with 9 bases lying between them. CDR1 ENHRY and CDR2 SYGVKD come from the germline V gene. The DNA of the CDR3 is TGTGCCATCAGTGAGCGGGGTGGGAATGAGCAGTTCTTC. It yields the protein CAISERGGNEQFF.

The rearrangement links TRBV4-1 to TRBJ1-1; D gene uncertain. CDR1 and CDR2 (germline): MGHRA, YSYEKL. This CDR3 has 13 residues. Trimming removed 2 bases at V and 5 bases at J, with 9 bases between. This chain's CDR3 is CASSQRERTEAFF. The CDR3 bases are TGCGCCAGCAGCCAAAGGGAGCGGACTGAAGCTTTCTTT.

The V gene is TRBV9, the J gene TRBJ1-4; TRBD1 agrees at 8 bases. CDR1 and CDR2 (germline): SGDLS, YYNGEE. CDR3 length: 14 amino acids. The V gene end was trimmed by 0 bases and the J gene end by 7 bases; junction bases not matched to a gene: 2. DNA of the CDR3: TGTGCCAGCAGCGTAGGACAGGGGATTGAAAAACTGTTTTTT. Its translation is CASSVGQGIEKLFF.

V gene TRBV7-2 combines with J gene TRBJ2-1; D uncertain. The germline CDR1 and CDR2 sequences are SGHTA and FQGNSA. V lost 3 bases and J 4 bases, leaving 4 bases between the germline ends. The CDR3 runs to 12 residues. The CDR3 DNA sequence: TGTGCCAGCAGCTTGAGATACAATGAGCAGTTCTTC. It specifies CASSLRYNEQFF.

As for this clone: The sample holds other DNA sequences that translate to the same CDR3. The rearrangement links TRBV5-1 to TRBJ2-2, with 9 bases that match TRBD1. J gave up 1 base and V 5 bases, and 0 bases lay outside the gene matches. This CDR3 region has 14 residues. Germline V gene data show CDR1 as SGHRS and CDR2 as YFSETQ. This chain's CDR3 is CASRGQGNTGELFF. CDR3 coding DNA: TGCGCCAGCAGGGGACAGGGGAACACCGGGGAGCTGTTTTTT.

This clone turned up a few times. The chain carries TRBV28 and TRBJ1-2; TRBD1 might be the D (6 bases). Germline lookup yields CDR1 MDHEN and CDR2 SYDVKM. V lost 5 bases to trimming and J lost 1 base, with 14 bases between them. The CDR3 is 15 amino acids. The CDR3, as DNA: TGTGCCAGCAGTGCTCCCCCGGACAGTAACTATGGCTACACCTTC. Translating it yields CASSAPPDSNYGYTF.

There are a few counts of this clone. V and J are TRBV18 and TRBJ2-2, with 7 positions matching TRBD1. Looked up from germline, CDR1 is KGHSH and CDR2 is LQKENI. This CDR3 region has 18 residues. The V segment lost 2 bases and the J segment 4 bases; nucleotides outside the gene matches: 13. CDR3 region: CASSPSGTVNPSTGELFF. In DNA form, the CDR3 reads TGTGCCAGCTCACCATCCGGGACAGTGAATCCGAGCACCGGGGAGCTGTTTTTT.

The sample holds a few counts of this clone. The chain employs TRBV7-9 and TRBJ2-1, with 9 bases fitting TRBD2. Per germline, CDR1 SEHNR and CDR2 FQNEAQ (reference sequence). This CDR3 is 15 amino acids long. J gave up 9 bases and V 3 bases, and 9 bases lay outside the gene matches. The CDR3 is CASSFSGRSTSEQFF. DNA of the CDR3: TGTGCCAGCAGCTTTAGCGGGAGATCTACCAGTGAGCAGTTCTTC.

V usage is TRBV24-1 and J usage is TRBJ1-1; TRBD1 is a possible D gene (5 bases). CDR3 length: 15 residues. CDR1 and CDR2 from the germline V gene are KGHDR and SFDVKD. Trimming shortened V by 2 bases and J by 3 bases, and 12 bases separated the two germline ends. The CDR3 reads CATSDSSTAYTEAFF. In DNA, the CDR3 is TGTGCCACCAGTGATTCCTCGACAGCGTACACTGAAGCTTTCTTT.

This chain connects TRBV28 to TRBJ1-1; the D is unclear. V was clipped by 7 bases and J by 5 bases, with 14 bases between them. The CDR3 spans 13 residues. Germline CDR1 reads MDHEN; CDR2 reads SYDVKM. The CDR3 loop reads CASTQLTGTEAFF. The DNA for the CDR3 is TGTGCCAGCACGCAACTCACGGGGACTGAAGCTTTCTTT.

The CDR3 DNA reads TGTGCCAGCAGTACCGGACAGGGGTTAGGTCAGCCCCAGCATTTT. Its protein is CASSTGQGLGQPQHF. The chain recombines TRBV6-5 with TRBJ1-5, with 9 bases identical to TRBD1. In germline, CDR1 is MNHEY, CDR2 SVGAGI. V lost 5 bases and J lost 6; bases outside the gene matches: 8. There are 15 residues in the CDR3.

The CDR3 sequence is CASSWGTGTANEKLFF. The CDR3 nucleotides are TGTGCCAGCAGCTGGGGAACCGGGACAGCTAATGAAAAACTGTTTTTT. V is TRBV5-5 and J is TRBJ1-4; TRBD1 agrees at 7 bases. Germline lookup yields CDR1 SGHKS and CDR2 YYEKEE (reference sequence). The CDR3 covers 16 residues. V lost 3 bases and J lost 3; bases outside the gene matches: 8.

CDR3 in amino acids: CASSQGDRGLGYTF. As DNA, the CDR3 is TGCGCCAGCAGCCAGGGGGACAGGGGGTTAGGCTACACCTTC. V is TRBV4-1 and J is TRBJ1-2, with 11 bases matching TRBD1. The V gene end was trimmed by 3 bases and the J gene end by 8 bases; junction bases not matched to a gene: 5. The germline CDR1 and CDR2 sequences are MGHRA and YSYEKL. The CDR3 has 14 residues.

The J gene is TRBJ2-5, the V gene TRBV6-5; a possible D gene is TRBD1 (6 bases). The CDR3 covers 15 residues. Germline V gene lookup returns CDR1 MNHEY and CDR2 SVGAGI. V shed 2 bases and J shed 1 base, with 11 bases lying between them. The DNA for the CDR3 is TGTGCCAGCAGTTACGAGACAGGCCGCCAAGAGACCCAGTACTTC. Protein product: CASSYETGRQETQYF.

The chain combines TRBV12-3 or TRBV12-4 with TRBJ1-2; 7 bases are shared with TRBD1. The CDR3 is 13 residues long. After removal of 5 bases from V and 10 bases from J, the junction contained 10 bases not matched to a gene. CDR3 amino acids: CASSLNRQGSYTF. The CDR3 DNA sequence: TGTGCCAGCAGTCTTAATCGACAGGGTTCCTACACCTTC.

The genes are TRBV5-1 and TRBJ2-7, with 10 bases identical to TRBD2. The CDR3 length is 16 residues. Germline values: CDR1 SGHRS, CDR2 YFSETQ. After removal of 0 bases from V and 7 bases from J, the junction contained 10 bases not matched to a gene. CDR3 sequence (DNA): TGCGCCAGCAGCTTGGGGGCGGCTAGCGGGAGTCGGGAGCAGTACTTC. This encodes CASSLGAASGSREQYF.

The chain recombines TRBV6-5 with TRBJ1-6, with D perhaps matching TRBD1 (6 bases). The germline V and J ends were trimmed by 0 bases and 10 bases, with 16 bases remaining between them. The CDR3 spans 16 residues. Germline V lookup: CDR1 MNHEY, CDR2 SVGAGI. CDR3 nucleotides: TGTGCCAGCAGTTACTCTATGACAGGACCCAGATCACCCCTCCACTTT. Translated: CASSYSMTGPRSPLHF.

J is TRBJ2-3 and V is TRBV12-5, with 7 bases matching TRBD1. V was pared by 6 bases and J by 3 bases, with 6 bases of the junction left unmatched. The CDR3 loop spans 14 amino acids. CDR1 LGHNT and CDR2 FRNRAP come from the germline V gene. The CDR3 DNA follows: TGTGCTAGTGGAAGGGGGCTGGTTACAGATACGCAGTATTTT. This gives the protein CASGRGLVTDTQYF.